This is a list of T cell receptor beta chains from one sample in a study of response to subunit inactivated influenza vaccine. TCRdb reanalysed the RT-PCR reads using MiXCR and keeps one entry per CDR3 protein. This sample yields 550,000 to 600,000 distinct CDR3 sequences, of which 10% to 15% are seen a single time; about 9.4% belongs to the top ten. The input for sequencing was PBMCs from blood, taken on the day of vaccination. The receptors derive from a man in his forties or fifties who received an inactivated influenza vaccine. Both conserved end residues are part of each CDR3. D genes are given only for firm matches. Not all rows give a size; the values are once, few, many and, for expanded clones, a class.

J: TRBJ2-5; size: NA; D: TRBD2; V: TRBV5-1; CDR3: CASSPGRRENQETQYF; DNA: TGCGCCAGCTCCCCCGGGAGGAGGGAAAACCAAGAGACCCAGTACTTC
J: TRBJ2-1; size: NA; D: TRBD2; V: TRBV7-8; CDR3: CASSPSSGSVGEQFF; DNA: TGTGCCAGCAGCCCCTCTAGCGGGAGCGTAGGTGAGCAGTTCTTC
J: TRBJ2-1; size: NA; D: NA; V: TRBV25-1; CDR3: CASSDSLAEVYNEQFF; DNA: TGTGCCAGCAGTGATAGCCTAGCAGAGGTTTACAATGAGCAGTTCTTC
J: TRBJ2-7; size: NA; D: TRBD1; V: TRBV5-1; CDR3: CASSLAPGTGAYEQYF; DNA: TGCGCCAGCAGCTTGGCCCCTGGGACAGGAGCCTACGAGCAGTACTTC
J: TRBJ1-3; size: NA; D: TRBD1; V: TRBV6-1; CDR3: CASSGTGAMSGNTIYF; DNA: TGTGCCAGCAGCGGGACAGGGGCTATGTCTGGAAACACCATATATTTT
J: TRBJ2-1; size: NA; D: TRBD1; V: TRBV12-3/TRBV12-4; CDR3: CASSSPGQGRGEQFF; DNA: TGTGCCAGCAGTTCTCCGGGACAGGGAAGGGGTGAGCAGTTCTTC
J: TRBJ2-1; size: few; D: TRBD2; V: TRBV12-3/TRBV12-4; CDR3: CASSELAGGPSEQFF; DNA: TGTGCCAGCAGCGAACTAGCGGGAGGGCCATCTGAGCAGTTCTTC
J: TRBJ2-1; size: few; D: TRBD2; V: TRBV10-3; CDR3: CAISRTSGRAKEQFF; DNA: TGTGCCATCAGCCGGACTAGCGGGAGGGCCAAAGAGCAGTTCTTC
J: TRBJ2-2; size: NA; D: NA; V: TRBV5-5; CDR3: CASKSGEAANTGELFF; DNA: TGTGCCAGCAAGAGTGGCGAAGCGGCTAACACCGGGGAGCTGTTTTTT
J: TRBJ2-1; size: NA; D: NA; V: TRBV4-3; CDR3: CASSQVIPDSPQSPYNEQFF; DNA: TGCGCCAGCAGCCAAGTGATCCCGGACAGCCCTCAAAGTCCCTACAATGAGCAGTTCTTC
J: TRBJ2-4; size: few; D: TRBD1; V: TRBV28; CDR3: CASSFSGQVDKNIQYF; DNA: TGTGCCAGCAGTTTCTCAGGACAGGTCGACAAAAACATTCAGTACTTC
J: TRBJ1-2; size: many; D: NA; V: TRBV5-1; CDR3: CASSLDFSNYGYTF; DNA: TGCGCCAGCAGTCTGGACTTCTCTAACTATGGCTACACCTTC
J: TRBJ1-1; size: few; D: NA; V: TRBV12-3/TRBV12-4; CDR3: CASSFVSPTEAFF; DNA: TGTGCCAGCAGTTTTGTCAGTCCCACTGAAGCTTTCTTT
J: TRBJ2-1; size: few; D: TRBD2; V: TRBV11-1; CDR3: CASSLSGTSSSKSSYNEQFF; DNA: TGTGCCAGCAGCTTATCAGGGACTAGCAGTAGTAAGAGCTCCTACAATGAGCAGTTCTTC
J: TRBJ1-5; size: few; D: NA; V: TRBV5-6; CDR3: CASSLGVYSNQPQHF; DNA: TGTGCCAGCAGCTTGGGGGTGTATAGCAATCAGCCCCAGCATTTT
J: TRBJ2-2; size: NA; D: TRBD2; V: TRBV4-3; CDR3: CASSQEVQRGPRGELFF; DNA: TGCGCCAGCAGCCAAGAGGTCCAGCGGGGGCCTCGGGGGGAGCTGTTTTTT
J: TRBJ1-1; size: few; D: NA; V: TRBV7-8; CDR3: CASSPQWNTEAFF; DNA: TGTGCCAGCAGCCCACAGTGGAACACTGAAGCTTTCTTT
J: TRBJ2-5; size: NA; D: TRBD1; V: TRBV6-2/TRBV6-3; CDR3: CASRRADRGRVETQYF; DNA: TGTGCCAGCAGGAGAGCCGACAGGGGGCGCGTGGAGACCCAGTACTTC
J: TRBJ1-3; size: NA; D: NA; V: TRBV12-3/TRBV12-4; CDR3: CASSLIRGGNTIYF; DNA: TGTGCCAGCAGTTTAATCAGGGGTGGAAACACCATATATTTT
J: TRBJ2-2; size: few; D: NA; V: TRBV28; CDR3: CASSLTRGRGTGELFF; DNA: TGTGCCAGCAGTTTAACTAGAGGGCGCGGCACCGGGGAGCTGTTTTTT
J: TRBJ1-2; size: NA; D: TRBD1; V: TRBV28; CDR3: CASSSGTGGAGYGYTF; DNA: TGTGCCAGCAGTTCCGGGACAGGGGGCGCAGGCTATGGCTACACCTTC
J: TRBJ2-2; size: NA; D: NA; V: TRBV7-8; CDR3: CASSSLATGELFF; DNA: TGTGCCAGCAGCTCCCTAGCGACCGGGGAGCTGTTTTTT
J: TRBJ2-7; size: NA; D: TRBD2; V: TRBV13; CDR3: CASSLTSETYEQYF; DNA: TGTGCCAGCAGCCTGACTAGCGAGACCTACGAGCAGTACTTC
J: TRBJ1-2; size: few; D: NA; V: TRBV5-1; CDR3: CASSLEQANYGYTF; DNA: TGCGCCAGCAGCTTGGAACAAGCTAACTATGGCTACACCTTC
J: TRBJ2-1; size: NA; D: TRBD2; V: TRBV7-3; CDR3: CASSYSGRAGEQFF; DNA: TGTGCCAGCAGCTATAGCGGGAGGGCCGGTGAGCAGTTCTTC
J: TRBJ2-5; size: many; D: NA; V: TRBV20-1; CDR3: CSAKIRGLQETQYF; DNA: TGCAGTGCTAAGATTCGCGGGTTACAAGAGACCCAGTACTTC
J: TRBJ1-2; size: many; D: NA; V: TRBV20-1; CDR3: CSARDVRGSESYTF; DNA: TGCAGTGCTAGAGATGTGAGGGGGTCAGAGAGCTACACCTTC
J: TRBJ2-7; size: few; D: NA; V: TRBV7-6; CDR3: CASSWDVTYEQYF; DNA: TGTGCCAGCAGCTGGGACGTAACCTACGAGCAGTACTTC
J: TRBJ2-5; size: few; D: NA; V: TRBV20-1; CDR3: CSASGTGITQETQYF; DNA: TGCAGTGCTAGCGGAACAGGAATTACCCAAGAGACCCAGTACTTC
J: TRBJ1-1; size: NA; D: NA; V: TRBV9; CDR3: CASSAPSGAGGTEAFF; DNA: TGTGCCAGCAGCGCACCATCCGGGGCGGGCGGAACTGAAGCTTTCTTT
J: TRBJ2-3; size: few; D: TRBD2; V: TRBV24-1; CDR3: CATSDFSGSTDTQYF; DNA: TGTGCCACCAGTGATTTTAGCGGGAGCACAGATACGCAGTATTTT
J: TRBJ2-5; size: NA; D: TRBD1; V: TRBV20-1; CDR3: CSARRDRGLETQYF; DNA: TGCAGTGCTAGAAGGGACAGGGGTTTAGAGACCCAGTACTTC
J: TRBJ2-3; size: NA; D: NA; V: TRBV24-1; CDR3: CATSDRITDTQYF; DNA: TGTGCCACCAGTGACAGAATAACAGATACGCAGTATTTT
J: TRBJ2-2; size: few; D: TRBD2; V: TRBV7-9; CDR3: CASSRTGGARFTGELFF; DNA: TGTGCCAGCAGCCGGACCGGGGGGGCGCGCTTCACCGGGGAGCTGTTTTTT
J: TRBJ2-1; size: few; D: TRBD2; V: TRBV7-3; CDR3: CASSDSGRAENEQFF; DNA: TGTGCCAGCAGCGATAGCGGGAGGGCCGAAAATGAGCAGTTCTTC
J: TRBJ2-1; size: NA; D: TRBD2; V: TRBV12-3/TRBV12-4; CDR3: CASRASGGPLNEQFF; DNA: TGTGCCAGCAGGGCCAGCGGGGGGCCCCTCAATGAGCAGTTCTTC
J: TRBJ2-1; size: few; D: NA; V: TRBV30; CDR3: CAWTRVGGQQFF; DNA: TGTGCCTGGACTAGAGTTGGAGGGCAGCAGTTCTTC
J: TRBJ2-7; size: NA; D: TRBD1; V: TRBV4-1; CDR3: CASSQVPGQGYEQYF; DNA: TGCGCCAGCAGCCAGGTTCCGGGACAGGGATACGAGCAGTACTTC
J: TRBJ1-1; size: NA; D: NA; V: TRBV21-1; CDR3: CASSKEDRGFSEAFF; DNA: TGTGCCAGCAGCAAAGAAGACAGGGGGTTTTCTGAAGCTTTCTTT
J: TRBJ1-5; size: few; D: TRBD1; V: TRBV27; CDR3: CASSLSGQGRKPQHF; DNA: TGTGCCAGCAGTTTATCGGGACAGGGGAGAAAGCCCCAGCATTTT
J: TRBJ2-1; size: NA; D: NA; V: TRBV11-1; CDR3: CASSSGGRSSYNEQFF; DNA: TGTGCCAGCAGCTCAGGCGGTCGTAGCTCCTACAATGAGCAGTTCTTC